The entry that follows covers one T cell receptor (beta chain) sequence. Antigen specificity is unknown. Method: immunoSEQ multiplex PCR; TCRdb's copy keeps in-frame clones and lacks some. The sample holds around 15,000 clones, approximately 68% seen once. This CDR3 has 14 amino acids. V gave up 5 bases and J gave up 5 bases, with 15 bases separating them. Per germline, CDR1 SEHNR and CDR2 FQNEAQ (reference sequence). The sample originates from a study of tumor-infiltrating lymphocytes in localized non-small cell lung cancer. Whole-study results and caveats: Tumor T-cell fraction was not associated with recurrence-free survival.

Material: lung tumor tissue. This chain joins TRBV7-9 and TRBJ2-5; D uncertain. This TCR came from a human donor with non-small cell lung cancer. For the CDR3, the DNA is TGTGCCAGCAGCCTTAGAACGAGCCTGGAGACCCAGTACTTC. Translating it yields CASSLRTSLETQYF.